This TCR beta chain was found in a study of response to subunit inactivated influenza vaccine. A single record per CDR3 protein comes from TCRdb applying MiXCR to the RT-PCR reads. The sample has under 800,000 distinct CDR3 sequences; about 15% are singletons. This clonotype was detected only a few times. CDR3 size: 15 residues. CDR1 is MNHEY, CDR2 SVGAGI, per germline. V was shortened by 2 bases and J by 4 bases, with 13 bases between the two germline ends. The source material was PBMCs from blood, sampled less than 15 days before vaccination. The source of this sequence is a man aged 50-59 years who received an inactivated influenza vaccine. V usage is TRBV6-5 and J usage is TRBJ2-3; D is unclear. CDR3 protein: CASSYGLAFPDTQYF. In DNA form, the CDR3 reads TGTGCCAGCAGTTACGGCCTGGCATTCCCAGATACGCAGTATTTT.